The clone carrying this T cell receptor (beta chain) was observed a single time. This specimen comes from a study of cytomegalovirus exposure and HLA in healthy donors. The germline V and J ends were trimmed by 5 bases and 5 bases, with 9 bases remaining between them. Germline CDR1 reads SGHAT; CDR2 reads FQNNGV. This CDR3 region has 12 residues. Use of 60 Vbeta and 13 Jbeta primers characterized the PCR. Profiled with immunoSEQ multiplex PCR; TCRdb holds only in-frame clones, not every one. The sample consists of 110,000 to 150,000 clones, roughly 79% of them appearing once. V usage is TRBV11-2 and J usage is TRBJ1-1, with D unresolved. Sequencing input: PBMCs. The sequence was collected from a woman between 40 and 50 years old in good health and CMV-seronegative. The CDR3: CASSEERTEAFF. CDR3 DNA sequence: TGTGCCAGCAGCGAGGAGAGAACTGAAGCTTTCTTT. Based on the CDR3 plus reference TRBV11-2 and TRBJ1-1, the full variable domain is EAGVAQSPRYKIIEKRQSVAFWCNPISGHATLYWYQQILGQGPKLLIQFQNNGVVDDSQLPKDRFSAERLKGVDSTLKIQPAKLEDSAVYLCASSEERTEAFFGQGTRLTVV.